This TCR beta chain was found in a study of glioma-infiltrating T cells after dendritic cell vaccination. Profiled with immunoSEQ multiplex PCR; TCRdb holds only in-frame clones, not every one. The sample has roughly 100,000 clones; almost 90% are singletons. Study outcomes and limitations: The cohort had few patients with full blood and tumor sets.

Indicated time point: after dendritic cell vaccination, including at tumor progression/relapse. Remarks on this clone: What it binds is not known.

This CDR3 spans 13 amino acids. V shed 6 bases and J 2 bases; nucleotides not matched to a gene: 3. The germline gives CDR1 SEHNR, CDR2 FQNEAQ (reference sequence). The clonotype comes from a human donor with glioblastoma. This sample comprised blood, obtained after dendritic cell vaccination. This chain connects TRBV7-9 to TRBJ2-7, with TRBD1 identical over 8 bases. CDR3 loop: CASRGQETYEQYF. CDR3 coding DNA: TGTGCCAGCAGGGGACAGGAGACCTACGAGCAGTACTTC.